This record concerns one T cell receptor (beta chain) sequence. Its antigen is not known. This sample stems from a study of identifying expanded T cells in peripheral blood. Study observations and caveats: Differentially abundant clones: approximately 1.3 between replicates, about 15 at roughly 15 days, approximately 19 at four.

The method was immunoSEQ multiplex PCR; TCRdb's version includes in-frame clones alone and lacks a portion of them. The table shows 70,000 to 95,000 clones, with around nine tenths occurring only once. Collection occurred without any documented infections or immune events in donors. The CDR3 has 16 amino acids. With 6 bases clipped from V and 3 bases from J, the junction kept 6 bases outside the gene matches. Germline loops: CDR1 SGHAT, CDR2 FQDESV (reference sequence). This clonotype originated in a person aged 18 to 70 in good health. The source material was blood. The chain employs TRBV11-1 and TRBJ2-3; 13 positions agree with TRBD2. The DNA of the CDR3 is TGTGCCAGCAGTTACAGGACTAGCGGGGGAACAGATACGCAGTATTTT. Protein: CASSYRTSGGTDTQYF.